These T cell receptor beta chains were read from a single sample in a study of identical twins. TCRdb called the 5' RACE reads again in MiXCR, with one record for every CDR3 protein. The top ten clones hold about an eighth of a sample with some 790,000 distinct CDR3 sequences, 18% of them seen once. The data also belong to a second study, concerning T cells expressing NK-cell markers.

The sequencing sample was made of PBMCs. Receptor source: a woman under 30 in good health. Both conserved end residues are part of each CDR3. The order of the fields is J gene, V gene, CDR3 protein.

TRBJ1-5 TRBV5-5 CASSRDWGDQPQHF
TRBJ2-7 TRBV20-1 CSAIGLAGFYEQYF
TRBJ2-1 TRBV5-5 CASISGTGKNEQFF
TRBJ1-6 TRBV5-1 CASSLSVEESPLHF
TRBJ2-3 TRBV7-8 CASSQYPPIAGWSTDTQYF
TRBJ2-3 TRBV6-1 CASRPTFSADTQYF
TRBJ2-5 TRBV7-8 CASSTPGGETQYF
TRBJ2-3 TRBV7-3 CASSTRGTDTQYF
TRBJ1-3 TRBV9 CASSVVQEGAGNTIYF
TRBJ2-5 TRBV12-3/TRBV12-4 CASKYQGQETQYF
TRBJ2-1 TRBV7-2 CASSLQIRTGEQFF
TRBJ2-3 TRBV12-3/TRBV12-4 CASSLARQSTDTQYF
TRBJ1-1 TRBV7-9 CASSLAWNQGTEAFF
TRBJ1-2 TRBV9 CASSVEGIGGYTF
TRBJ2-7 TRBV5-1 CASRGSTPYEQYF
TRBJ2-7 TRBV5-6 CASSLRHYEQYF
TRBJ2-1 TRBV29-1 CSVLGAYNEQFF
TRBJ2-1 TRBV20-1 CSARAAGPKSYNEQFF
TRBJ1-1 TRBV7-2 CASSHPTGKAFF
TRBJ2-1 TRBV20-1 CSADPRRGGYNEQFF
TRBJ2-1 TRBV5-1 CASSLPKAGGIEQFF
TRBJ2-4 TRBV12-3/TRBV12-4 CASSLEPLTIQYF
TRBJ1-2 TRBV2 CASSWDTYNYGYTF
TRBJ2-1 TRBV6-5 CASSSILEQFF
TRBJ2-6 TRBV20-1 CSANSLSGANVLTF
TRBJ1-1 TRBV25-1 CASTMTGLGNTEAFF
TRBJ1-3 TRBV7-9 CASSGKAQAGNTIYF
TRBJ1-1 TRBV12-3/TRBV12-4 CASRPQGYTEAFF
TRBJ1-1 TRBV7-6 CASSLDGSSEAFF
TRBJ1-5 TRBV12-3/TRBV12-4 CASRASGGSNQPQHF
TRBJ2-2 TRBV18 CASSPNNAEELFF
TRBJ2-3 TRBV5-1 CASGQDTTDTQYF
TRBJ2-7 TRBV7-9 CASSQELYEQYF
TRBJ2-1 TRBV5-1 CASSPDAGGNEQFF
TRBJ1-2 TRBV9 CASSVGTGFYYGYTF
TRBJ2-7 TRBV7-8 CASSLVLVWEVSYEQYF
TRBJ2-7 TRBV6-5 CASGVLHEQYF
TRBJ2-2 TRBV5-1 CASSSEGQTNTGELFF
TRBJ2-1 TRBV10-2 CASSEPGLAGLSSYNEQFF
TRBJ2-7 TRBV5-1 CASSLGGQGPYEQYF
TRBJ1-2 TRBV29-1 CSVEEWGDGYTF
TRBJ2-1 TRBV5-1 CASSTGLAGWGYNEQFF
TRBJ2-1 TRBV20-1 CSARNAHKSRAGQFF